Below are 14 T cell receptor beta chains sequenced from a single sample in a study of T cell changes during pregnancy in multiple sclerosis. Only in-frame clones appear in the TCRdb table, and some are missing; sequencing was by immunoSEQ multiplex PCR. The table includes approximately 57,000 clones, approximately 90% detected once. The sample in question was peripheral blood, obtained after pregnancy. The receptors were gathered from a female donor in good health, enrolled as a control in a pregnancy study.

In DNA, the CDR3 is TGCAGCGTTGACAGGGGAACTGCGAGGGCCCAGTACTTC. It encodes CSVDRGTARAQYF. This rearrangement joins TRBV29-1 to TRBJ2-5; D might be TRBD1 (6 bases). V dropped 3 bases and J dropped 9 bases, with 17 bases sitting between them. Germline-derived CDR1 and CDR2 are SQVTM and ANQGSEA. CDR3 length: 13 residues.

This sequence joins TRBV4-1 and TRBJ2-3; TRBD2 matches at 10 bases. In germline, CDR1 is MGHRA, CDR2 YSYEKL. The junction had 4 bases not matched to a gene; V was cut back by 1 base and J by 3 bases. The CDR3 has 16 amino acids. The CDR3 protein is CASSQGAGGATDTQYF. CDR3 sequence (DNA): TGCGCCAGCAGCCAAGGAGCGGGGGGGGCTACAGATACGCAGTATTTT.

By proportion, this clone is medium-sized. The chain recombines TRBV5-8 with TRBJ2-1; TRBD2 matches at 7 bases. Germline loops: CDR1 SGHTS, CDR2 YDEGEE. The CDR3 sequence is 14 residues long. The V gene end was trimmed by 6 bases and the J gene end by 7 bases; junction bases not matched to a gene: 10. The CDR3 spells CASTRDYRDNEQFF. The CDR3 DNA reads TGTGCCAGCACCCGGGACTACCGAGATAATGAGCAGTTCTTC.

This clone appeared a single time. The chain links TRBV19 to TRBJ2-2; tentative D call: TRBD2 (5 bases). Germline CDR1 is LNHDA and CDR2 is SQIVND (reference sequence). Trimming took 4 bases from V and 4 from J, leaving 19 bases between them. The CDR3 extends over 17 amino acids. CDR3 residues: CASSNRPFGGGTGELFF. The DNA of the CDR3 is TGTGCCAGTAGTAACCGCCCGTTCGGAGGCGGCACCGGGGAGCTGTTTTTT.

This clone was picked up a small number of times. The chain employs TRBV11-3 and TRBJ2-3; a possible D gene is TRBD2 (5 bases). The CDR3 is 13 amino acids. Per the germline V gene, CDR1 is SGHNT and CDR2 is YENEEA. The CDR3 bases are TGTGCAACAGCCTCGGAGGGCACAGATACGCAGTATTTT. Translating it yields CATASEGTDTQYF.

This clone was detected once. J is TRBJ1-1 and V is TRBV27, with TRBD1 as a possible D gene (6 bases). Looked up from germline, CDR1 is MNHEY and CDR2 is SMNVEV (reference sequence). V lost 4 bases, J lost 4 bases, and 16 bases lay in between. The CDR3 has 15 amino acids. This CDR3 is CASSSAGAGGTEAFF. In DNA, the CDR3 is TGTGCCAGCAGTTCTGCGGGGGCGGGGGGCACTGAAGCTTTCTTT.

CDR3: CASSFTGSNQPQHF. CDR3 in DNA: TGTGCCAGCAGCTTCACAGGGAGCAATCAGCCCCAGCATTTT. This rearrangement joins TRBV7-9 to TRBJ1-5; D is perhaps TRBD1 (6 bases). Between the trimmed V and J ends, which lost 3 bases and 1 base, there was a span of 7 bases. The CDR3 loop spans 14 amino acids. The germline gives CDR1 SEHNR, CDR2 FQNEAQ (reference sequence).

This clone was picked up one time. This rearrangement joins TRBV5-8 to TRBJ2-5; 7 bases agree with TRBD1. Per the germline V gene, CDR1 is SGHTS and CDR2 is YDEGEE. V was pared by 5 bases and J by 5 bases, with 12 bases of the junction left unmatched. The CDR3 is 15 amino acids. CDR3 DNA: TGTGCCAGCAGATTCCGAGACAGGGCGTTGGAGACCCAGTACTTC. It specifies CASRFRDRALETQYF.

This clone was recorded once. The CDR3 DNA reads TGTGCCAGTAGTACCGCCGGGACAGGGTCCTACGAGCAGTACTTC. Its protein is CASSTAGTGSYEQYF. This chain uses TRBV19 with TRBJ2-7, with 9 positions matching TRBD1. This CDR3 comprises 15 residues. Per germline, CDR1 LNHDA and CDR2 SQIVND (reference sequence). The V segment lost 4 bases and the J segment 1 base; nucleotides outside the gene matches: 5.

The chain has TRBV9 and TRBJ2-7, with a weak D call TRBD1 (5 bases). The CDR3 spans 16 residues. Germline assignment: CDR1 SGDLS and CDR2 YYNGEE. Between the trimmed V and J ends, which lost 0 bases and 2 bases, there was a span of 15 bases. Here the CDR3 reads CASSVAPTVGAYEQYF. The CDR3 DNA sequence: TGTGCCAGCAGCGTAGCGCCGACAGTGGGTGCCTACGAGCAGTACTTC.

The chain recombines TRBV6-5 with TRBJ1-4; perhaps TRBD1 as D (6 bases). Trimming shortened V by 2 bases and J by 3 bases, and 7 bases separated the two germline ends. The CDR3 length is 14 residues. CDR1 and CDR2 from the germline V gene are MNHEY and SVGAGI. The chain's CDR3 is CASSYGTSNEKLFF. As DNA, the CDR3 is TGTGCCAGCAGTTACGGGACATCTAATGAAAAACTGTTTTTT.

The chain recombines TRBV5-6 with TRBJ2-7; perhaps TRBD2 as D (6 bases). Trimming stripped 3 bases from V and 7 bases from J, with 17 bases between. Germline loops: CDR1 SGHDT, CDR2 YYEEEE. The CDR3 is 14 residues long. Here the CDR3 reads CASSWVTAGREQYF. DNA of the CDR3: TGTGCCAGCAGCTGGGTGACAGCGGGTCGGGAGCAGTACTTC.

J is TRBJ1-2 and V is TRBV28; D is uncertain. V was trimmed by 5 bases and J by 5 bases, leaving 9 bases between them. The germline V gene has CDR1 MDHEN and CDR2 SYDVKM. The CDR3 length is 12 residues. CDR3 protein: CASSIVYYGYTF. The CDR3 DNA reads as TGTGCCAGCAGTATTGTCTATTATGGCTACACCTTC.

This clone was counted once. V usage is TRBV28 and J usage is TRBJ1-6; D is ambiguous. The CDR3 has 13 residues. Germline CDR1 is MDHEN and CDR2 is SYDVKM. Trimming took off 6 bases at V and 8 bases at J, with 11 bases between the two ends. The CDR3 region has the DNA TGTGCCAGCAGCCAAAACTTTCATTCACCCCTCCACTTT. Translated: CASSQNFHSPLHF. Full variable domain (rest looked up from reference TRBV28 and TRBJ1-6): DVKVTQSSRYLVKRTGEKVFLECVQDMDHENMFWYRQDPGLGLRLIYFSYDVKMKEKGDIPEGYSVSREKKERFSLILESASTNQTSMYLCASSQNFHSPLHFGNGTRLTVT.